Each of the 22 T cell receptor beta chains below was sequenced from the same sample in a study of blood T cell repertoires in COVID-19. Sequencing was performed with immunoSEQ multiplex PCR; in TCRdb, only in-frame clones are kept and a portion is missing. Altogether under 75,000 clones are present, 88% being singletons, with the ten largest covering roughly 2.3%. Material: peripheral blood. The receptors here all came from a human donor in a cohort sampled during active COVID-19.

The chain combines TRBV27 with TRBJ1-1, with TRBD1 as a possible D gene (5 bases). The CDR3 extends over 13 amino acids. Trimming removed 3 bases from V and 3 bases from J, with 8 bases in between. Germline V gene sequence: CDR1 MNHEY, CDR2 SMNVEV (reference sequence). This CDR3 is CASSFRVDTEAFF. The CDR3 coding sequence is TGTGCCAGCAGTTTCAGGGTAGACACTGAAGCTTTCTTT.

The chain uses TRBV7-2 and TRBJ2-2, with 14 nucleotides matching TRBD2. This CDR3 spans 19 amino acids. The J segment lost 7 bases and the V segment lost 6 bases, leaving 16 bases of the junction unmatched. The V gene's germline CDR1 is SGHTA and CDR2 FQGNSA. This CDR3 is CASRKDRGRLAGGDGELFF. The CDR3 bases are TGTGCCAGCAGGAAGGACAGGGGTCGACTAGCGGGAGGGGACGGGGAGCTGTTTTTT.

The chain carries TRBV2 and TRBJ1-4; D remains unclear. Germline V lookup: CDR1 SNHLY, CDR2 FYNNEI. The CDR3 runs to 11 residues. The V end was cut by 4 bases, the J end by 13 bases, with 10 bases between. The DNA for the CDR3 is TGTGCCAGCAGTGGAAACCAAGCACTGTTTTTT. Translating gives CASSGNQALFF.

The V gene is TRBV13, the J gene TRBJ1-6; D call uncertain. V lost 5 bases and J 1 base, leaving 18 bases between the germline ends. CDR3 length equals 18 residues. Looked up from germline, CDR1 is PRHDT and CDR2 is FYEKMQ (reference sequence). CDR3 loop: CASSPSSVLGSYNSPLHF. Here the CDR3 DNA reads TGTGCCAGCAGCCCCTCCTCGGTCCTCGGTTCCTATAATTCACCCCTCCACTTT.

The chain is built from TRBV7-2 and TRBJ1-1; D possibly corresponds to TRBD1 (6 bases). Germline assignment: CDR1 SGHTA and CDR2 FQGNSA. This CDR3 contains 18 residues. Deletions cut 1 base from V and 2 bases from J, with 20 bases between. The CDR3 loop is CASSLDMKLDRRNTEAFF. The CDR3, as DNA: TGTGCCAGCAGCTTAGACATGAAGCTTGACAGGAGAAACACTGAAGCTTTCTTT.

To note about this clone: The sample has other DNA sequences that encode this CDR3 too. The chain couples TRBV29-1 to TRBJ1-1, with TRBD1 identical over 10 bases. This CDR3 is built from 15 residues. Germline CDR1 SQVTM, CDR2 ANQGSEA. V dropped 3 bases and J dropped 1; count of bases not matched to a gene: 5. The CDR3 DNA reads TGCAGCGTTGACTCCAGGGACAGGGGGAACACTGAAGCTTTCTTT. Its protein is CSVDSRDRGNTEAFF. The full variable domain, with the rest looked up from reference TRBV29-1 and TRBJ1-1, is SAVISQKPSRDICQRGTSLTIQCQVDSQVTMMFWYRQQPGQSLTLIATANQGSEATYESGFVIDKFPISRPNLTFSTLTVSNMSPEDSSIYLCSVDSRDRGNTEAFFGQGTRLTVV.

The count of this clone is one. The chain is built from TRBV20-1 and TRBJ2-1, with D tentatively TRBD2 (7 bases). With 3 bases removed from V and 4 bases from J, the gap between germline ends came to 19 bases. The CDR3 sequence is 16 residues long. Germline CDR1 is DFQATT and CDR2 is SNEGSKA (reference sequence). In DNA form, the CDR3 reads TGCAGTGCTAGTTTGCCAACGGGGGGCCTTTACAATGAGCAGTTCTTC. It is translated as CSASLPTGGLYNEQFF.

A single count supports this clone. V and J are TRBV30 and TRBJ1-2; TRBD1 aligns across 8 bases. CDR1 and CDR2 (germline): GTSNPN, SVGIG (reference sequence). This CDR3 comprises 13 residues. J was trimmed by 6 bases and V by 3 bases; bases with no gene match: 6. Written as DNA, the CDR3 is TGTGCCTGGAGCCAGACAGGGGTTCATGGCTACACCTTC. Protein product: CAWSQTGVHGYTF. The whole variable domain, remainder taken from reference TRBV30 and TRBJ1-2, is SQTIHQWPATLVQPVGSPLSLECTVEGTSNPNLYWYRQAAGRGLQLLFYSVGIGQISSEVPQNLSASRPQDRQFILSSKKLLLSDSGFYLCAWSQTGVHGYTFGSGTRLTVV.

The J gene is TRBJ1-2, the V gene TRBV2; D may be TRBD1 (6 bases). The germline gives CDR1 SNHLY, CDR2 FYNNEI. The CDR3 consists of 14 residues. Trimming removed 7 bases from V and 3 bases from J, with 15 bases in between. The CDR3 reads CASTPGAGDYGYTF. CDR3 bases: TGTGCCAGCACCCCAGGTGCAGGGGACTATGGCTACACCTTC.

The chain recombines TRBV19 with TRBJ1-1; tentatively, D is TRBD1 (6 bases). V was cut by 6 bases and J by 4 bases, with 15 bases left in between. The V gene's germline CDR1 is LNHDA and CDR2 SQIVND (reference sequence). The CDR3 has 14 residues. The CDR3 protein is CASRLVQGATEAFF. CDR3 DNA sequence: TGTGCCAGTAGACTTGTACAGGGTGCCACTGAAGCTTTCTTT.

The chain links TRBV5-1 to TRBJ2-7; TRBD1 agrees at 8 bases. CDR1 SGHRS and CDR2 YFSETQ come from the germline V gene. The CDR3 consists of 14 residues. V trimming: 4 bases; J trimming: 3 bases; junction bases outside the gene matches: 6. Written as DNA, the CDR3 is TGCGCCAGCAGCCCCGGAGACAGGGGCTACGAGCAGTACTTC. This gives the protein CASSPGDRGYEQYF.

This rearrangement joins TRBV5-1 to TRBJ1-4; D not resolved. The germline V and J ends were trimmed by 5 bases and 1 base, with 6 bases remaining between them. The CDR3 runs to 13 residues. Germline V gene lookup returns CDR1 SGHRS and CDR2 YFSETQ. In nucleotides, the CDR3 is TGCGCCAGCAGGGAGGTAACTAATGAAAAACTGTTTTTT. It specifies CASREVTNEKLFF. Together with reference TRBV5-1 and TRBJ1-4, the CDR3 gives the full variable domain: KAGVTQTPRYLIKTRGQQVTLSCSPISGHRSVSWYQQTPGQGLQFLFEYFSETQRNKGNFPGRFSGRQFSNSRSEMNVSTLELGDSALYLCASREVTNEKLFFGSGTQLSVL.

The V and J genes are TRBV6-5 and TRBJ2-7, with D unresolved. There are 13 residues in the CDR3. The V gene's germline CDR1 is MNHEY and CDR2 SVGAGI. Trimming stripped 3 bases from V and 3 bases from J, with 9 bases between. As DNA, the CDR3 is TGTGCCAGCAGTTATAGCCTACTCTACGAGCAGTACTTC. Translation gives CASSYSLLYEQYF.

This clone occurred a few times. The CDR3 region is CASSSWALAASTDTQYF. CDR3 in DNA: TGTGCCAGCAGCTCCTGGGCCCTAGCGGCAAGCACAGATACGCAGTATTTT. This chain uses TRBV11-2 with TRBJ2-3; 7 bases agree with TRBD2. Germline lookup yields CDR1 SGHAT and CDR2 FQNNGV. CDR3 length: 17 residues. The ends lost 4 bases at V and 0 bases at J; junction bases unmatched: 10.

This clone was seen a single time. CDR3 amino acids: CASSAGGEQYF. The CDR3 DNA follows: TGTGCCAGTAGCGCGGGCGGCGAGCAGTACTTC. The genes are TRBV19 and TRBJ2-7; D might be TRBD2 (5 bases). Per germline, CDR1 LNHDA and CDR2 SQIVND (reference sequence). The CDR3 totals 11 residues. Deletions cut 6 bases from V and 6 bases from J, with 9 bases between.

The V call is TRBV27, the J call TRBJ2-7, with 7 bases matching TRBD1. This CDR3 has 15 amino acids. With V trimmed by 5 bases and J by 1 base, 8 bases remained unmatched. The germline CDR1 and CDR2 sequences are MNHEY and SMNVEV (reference sequence). The chain's CDR3 is CASSRDRLRSYEQYF. The CDR3 DNA is TGTGCCAGCAGTAGGGACAGACTGAGATCCTACGAGCAGTACTTC.

The chain is built from TRBV4-1 and TRBJ2-3; D is perhaps TRBD1 (5 bases). The CDR3 totals 18 residues. V lost 2 bases to trimming and J lost 0 bases, with 18 bases between them. Germline V gene data show CDR1 as MGHRA and CDR2 as YSYEKL. CDR3 nucleotides: TGCGCCAGCAGCCAAACACAGGTCCTACCTCCTAGCACAGATACGCAGTATTTT. Its translation is CASSQTQVLPPSTDTQYF.

This clone was seen a handful of times. The rearrangement uses TRBV28 and TRBJ2-7; 9 nucleotides line up with TRBD1. Germline loops: CDR1 MDHEN, CDR2 SYDVKM. The CDR3 extends over 17 amino acids. Trimming removed 4 bases from V and 6 bases from J; junction bases left unmatched: 16. CDR3 in amino acids: CASSSPPGTGRFAEQYF. For the CDR3, the DNA is TGTGCCAGCAGTTCCCCCCCCGGGACAGGGAGGTTTGCCGAGCAGTACTTC.

The V gene is TRBV2, the J gene TRBJ2-2; tentatively, D is TRBD2 (5 bases). V was shortened by 7 bases and J by 0 bases, with 9 bases between the two germline ends. The CDR3 loop spans 14 amino acids. Germline CDR1 SNHLY, CDR2 FYNNEI. CDR3: CASIRTANTGELFF. In nucleotides, the CDR3 is TGTGCCAGCATCCGGACTGCGAACACCGGGGAGCTGTTTTTT.

This chain's CDR3 is CASSRLSGGYTF. The CDR3 DNA sequence: TGCGCCAGCAGTCGGCTATCGGGTGGCTACACCTTC. The chain is built from TRBV10-1 and TRBJ1-2, with no clear D. CDR1 is WNHNN, CDR2 SYGVQD, per germline (reference sequence). Trimming stripped 5 bases from V and 7 bases from J, with 11 bases between. The CDR3 totals 12 residues.

This chain uses TRBV28 with TRBJ2-7; a weak D match, TRBD1 (5 bases). The CDR3 runs to 16 residues. Looked up from germline, CDR1 is MDHEN and CDR2 is SYDVKM. V shed 3 bases and J shed 0 bases, with 15 bases lying between them. CDR3 residues: CASSFEQASSSYEQYF. The CDR3 region has the DNA TGTGCCAGCAGTTTCGAACAGGCATCGAGCTCCTACGAGCAGTACTTC.

The V gene is TRBV4-3, the J gene TRBJ1-3; a weak D match, TRBD1 (6 bases). Germline values: CDR1 LGHNA, CDR2 YSLEER. The CDR3 covers 15 residues. V gave up 2 bases and J gave up 2 bases, with 10 bases separating them. As DNA, the CDR3 is TGCGCCAGCAGCCAACTTGCAGGGGCTGGAAACACCATATATTTT. This encodes CASSQLAGAGNTIYF.